This T cell receptor (beta chain) appears in the sequencing data of a study of CD8 T cells in Susac syndrome. This clonotype occurred once. Random-hexamer reverse transcription was applied to about 0.5 to 1 ug RNA. TCRdb redid the calling of the immunoSEQ multiplex PCR reads with MiXCR, one entry per CDR3 protein. The sample holds 95,000 to 150,000 distinct CDR3 sequences, around 94% seen once. The receptor was derived from a human donor with Susac syndrome. The material sequenced was CD8+ T cells from PBMCs.

CDR3 sequence: CASSFTPTTGVETQYF. The CDR3 DNA is TGTGCCAGCAGTTTTACCCCCACGACAGGGGTCGAGACCCAGTACTTC. The chain uses TRBV27 and TRBJ2-5; 8 bases are a match to TRBD1. Unmatched junction bases numbered 11, after V lost 3 bases and J lost 5 bases. Germline values: CDR1 MNHEY, CDR2 SMNVEV (reference sequence). The CDR3 has 16 amino acids.